There are many counts of the clone carrying this TCR beta chain. Its antigen is as yet unknown. Study processing details: For papillary thyroid cancer, a distant-metastasis classifier was constructed from CDR3 differences observed across clinicopathological groups. With MiXCR, TCRdb called clones anew from the PCR reads. TCRdb, not the original authors, processed these V and J calls. The profile shows about 16,000 clones, about 23% of them singletons. Losses at the gene ends were 8 bases for V and 0 bases for J; bases not matched to a gene: 15. This CDR3 has 18 residues. CDR1 is SGHRS, CDR2 YFSETQ, per germline. The data were obtained in a study of metastatic and nonmetastatic thyroid tumors. About the research overall: Thyroid patients, malignant and benign, had repertoires compared across blood and tumor or nodule tissue.

General study points: Versus benign nodules, malignant thyroid tumors reportedly had significantly higher TCR beta diversity, in blood and tumor.

Patients were all untreated before their thyroid surgery. This clonotype was sampled from a female donor with papillary thyroid cancer or a benign thyroid nodule (not recorded which). Some clones in this sample may be carry-over from other donors' samples. Sequenced sample: tumor tissue. V and J are TRBV5-1 and TRBJ1-3, with 9 bases lining up with TRBD1. Written as DNA, the CDR3 is TGCGCCAGTTCTCTGGGGGACAGGGTGCACCTCTCTGGAAACACCATATATTTT. Translation: CASSLGDRVHLSGNTIYF.